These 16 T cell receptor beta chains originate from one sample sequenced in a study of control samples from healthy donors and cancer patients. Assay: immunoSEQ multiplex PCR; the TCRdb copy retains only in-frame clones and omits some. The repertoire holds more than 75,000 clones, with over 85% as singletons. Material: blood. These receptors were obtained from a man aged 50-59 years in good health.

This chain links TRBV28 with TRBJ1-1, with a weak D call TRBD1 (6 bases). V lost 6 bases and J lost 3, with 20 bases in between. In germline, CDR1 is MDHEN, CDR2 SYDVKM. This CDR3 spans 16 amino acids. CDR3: CASSRSGGWADTEAFF. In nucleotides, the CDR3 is TGTGCCAGCAGCCGGTCCGGGGGCTGGGCGGACACTGAAGCTTTCTTT.

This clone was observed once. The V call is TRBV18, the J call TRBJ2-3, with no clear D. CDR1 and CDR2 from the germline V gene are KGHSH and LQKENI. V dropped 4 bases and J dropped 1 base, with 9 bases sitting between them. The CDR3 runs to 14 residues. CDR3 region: CASSRSVGTDTQYF. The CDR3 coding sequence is TGTGCCAGCTCACGGTCTGTAGGCACAGATACGCAGTATTTT.

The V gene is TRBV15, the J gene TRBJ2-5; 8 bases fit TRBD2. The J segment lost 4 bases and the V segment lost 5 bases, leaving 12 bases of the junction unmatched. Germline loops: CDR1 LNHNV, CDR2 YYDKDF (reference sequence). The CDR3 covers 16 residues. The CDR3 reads CATSSIPGGRRETQYF. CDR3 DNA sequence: TGTGCCACCAGCTCAATTCCGGGGGGGAGACGAGAGACCCAGTACTTC.

The CDR3 loop is CASSLFTGPNTEAFF. The CDR3 region has the DNA TGTGCCAGCAGCTTATTTACCGGGCCGAACACTGAAGCTTTCTTT. The chain couples TRBV7-2 to TRBJ1-1; D unclear. V dropped 2 bases and J dropped 1 base, with 11 bases sitting between them. CDR3 length: 15 residues. From germline, CDR1 is SGHTA and CDR2 FQGNSA.

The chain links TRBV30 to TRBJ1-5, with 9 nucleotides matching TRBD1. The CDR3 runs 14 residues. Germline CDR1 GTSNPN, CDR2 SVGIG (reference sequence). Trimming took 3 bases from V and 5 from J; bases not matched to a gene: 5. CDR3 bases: TGTGCCTGGAGCCCGGGACAGGGACATCAGCCCCAGCATTTT. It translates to CAWSPGQGHQPQHF.

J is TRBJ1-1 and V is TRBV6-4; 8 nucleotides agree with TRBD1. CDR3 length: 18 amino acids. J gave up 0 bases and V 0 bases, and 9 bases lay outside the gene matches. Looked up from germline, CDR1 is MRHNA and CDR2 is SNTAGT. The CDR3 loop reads CASSDSPGAGGLNTEAFF. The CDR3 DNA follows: TGTGCCAGCAGTGACTCTCCTGGGGCAGGGGGCCTGAACACTGAAGCTTTCTTT.

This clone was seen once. The CDR3 DNA reads TGTGCCAGCAGCTTAGCGGGCGGAGGGAATCAGCCCCAGCATTTT. Its protein is CASSLAGGGNQPQHF. The V gene is TRBV7-8, the J gene TRBJ1-5; D uncertain. V was shortened by 0 bases and J by 4 bases, with 10 bases between the two germline ends. The CDR3 sequence is 15 residues long. CDR1 is SGHVS and CDR2 is FQNEAQ in the germline V gene. Drawing the rest from reference TRBV7-8 and TRBJ1-5, the complete variable domain is GAGVSQSPRYKVAKRGQDVALRCDPISGHVSLFWYQQALGQGPEFLTYFQNEAQLDKSGLPSDRFFAERPEGSVSTLKIQRTQQEDSAVYLCASSLAGGGNQPQHFGDGTRLSIL.

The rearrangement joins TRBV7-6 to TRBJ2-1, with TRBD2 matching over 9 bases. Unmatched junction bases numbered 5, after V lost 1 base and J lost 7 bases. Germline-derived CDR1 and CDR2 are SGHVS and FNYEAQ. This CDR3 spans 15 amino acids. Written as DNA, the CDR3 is TGTGCCAGCAGCTTAGTCGCTCTAGCGGGGAATGAGCAGTTCTTC. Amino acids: CASSLVALAGNEQFF.

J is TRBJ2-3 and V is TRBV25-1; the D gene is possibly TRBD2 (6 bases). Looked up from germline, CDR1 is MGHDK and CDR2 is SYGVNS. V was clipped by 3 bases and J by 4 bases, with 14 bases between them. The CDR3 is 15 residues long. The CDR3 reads CASSEQGAGPDTQYF. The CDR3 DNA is TGTGCCAGCAGTGAGCAGGGAGCGGGTCCAGATACGCAGTATTTT. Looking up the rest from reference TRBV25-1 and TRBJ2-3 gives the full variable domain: EADIYQTPRYLVIGTGKKITLECSQTMGHDKMYWYQQDPGMELHLIHYSYGVNSTEKGDLSSESTVSRIRTEHFPLTLESARPSHTSQYLCASSEQGAGPDTQYFGPGTRLTVL.

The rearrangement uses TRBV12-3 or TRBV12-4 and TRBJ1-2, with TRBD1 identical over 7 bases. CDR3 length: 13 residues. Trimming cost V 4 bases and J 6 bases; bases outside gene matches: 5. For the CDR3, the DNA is TGTGCCAGCAGTTCAGGGGGGGCGGATGGCTACACCTTC. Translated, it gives CASSSGGADGYTF.

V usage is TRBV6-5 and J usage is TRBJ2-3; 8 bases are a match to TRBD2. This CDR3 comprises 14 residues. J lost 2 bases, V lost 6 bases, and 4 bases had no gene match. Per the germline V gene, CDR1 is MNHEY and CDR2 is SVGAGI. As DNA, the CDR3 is TGTGCCAGCAGCCCGGGGGGGTCCACAGATACGCAGTATTTT. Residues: CASSPGGSTDTQYF.

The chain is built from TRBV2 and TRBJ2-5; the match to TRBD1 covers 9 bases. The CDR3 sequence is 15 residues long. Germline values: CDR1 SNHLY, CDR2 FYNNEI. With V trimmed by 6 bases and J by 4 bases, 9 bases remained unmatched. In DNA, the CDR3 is TGTGCCAGCAGGACCACCGGGACAGGGTCAGAGACCCAGTACTTC. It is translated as CASRTTGTGSETQYF.

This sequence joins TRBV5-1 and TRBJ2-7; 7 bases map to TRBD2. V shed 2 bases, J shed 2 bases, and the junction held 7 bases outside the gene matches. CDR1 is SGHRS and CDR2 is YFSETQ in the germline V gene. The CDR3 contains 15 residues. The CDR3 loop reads CASSFLAAATYEQYF. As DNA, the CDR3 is TGCGCCAGCAGCTTTCTAGCGGCTGCCACCTACGAGCAGTACTTC. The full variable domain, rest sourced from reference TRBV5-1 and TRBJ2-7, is KAGVTQTPRYLIKTRGQQVTLSCSPISGHRSVSWYQQTPGQGLQFLFEYFSETQRNKGNFPGRFSGRQFSNSRSEMNVSTLELGDSALYLCASSFLAAATYEQYFGPGTRLTVT.

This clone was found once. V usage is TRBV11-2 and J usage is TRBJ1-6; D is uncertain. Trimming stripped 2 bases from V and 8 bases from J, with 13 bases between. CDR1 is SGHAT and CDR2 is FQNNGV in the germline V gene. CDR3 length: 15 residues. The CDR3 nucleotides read TGTGCCAGCAGCTTAATTGGAGGCGCGGATTCACCCCTCCACTTT. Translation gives CASSLIGGADSPLHF.

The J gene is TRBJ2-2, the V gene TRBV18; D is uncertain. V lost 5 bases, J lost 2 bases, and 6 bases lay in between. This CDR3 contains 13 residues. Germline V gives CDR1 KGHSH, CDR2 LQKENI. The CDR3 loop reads CASSGINTGELFF. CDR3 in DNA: TGTGCCAGCTCAGGGATAAACACCGGGGAGCTGTTTTTT.

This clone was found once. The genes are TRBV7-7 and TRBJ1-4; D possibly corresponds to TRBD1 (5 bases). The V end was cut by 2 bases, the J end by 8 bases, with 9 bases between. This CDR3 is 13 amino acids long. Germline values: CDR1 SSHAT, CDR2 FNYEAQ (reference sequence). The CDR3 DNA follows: TGTGCCAGCAGCTTACACAAGGGGGAAAAACTGTTTTTT. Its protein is CASSLHKGEKLFF.